This T cell receptor (beta chain) was sequenced in a study of brain T cells in children with intractable seizures. Data came from immunoSEQ multiplex PCR; TCRdb stores just in-frame clones and leaves some out. The sample has under 45,000 clones; approximately 90% are singletons. Comments on this clone: Its antigen remains unidentified.

The sequenced cases were selected for having the highest brain T cell transcript signatures. Before surgery, patients took at least one anti-epileptic drug. Germline CDR1 LNHDA, CDR2 SQIVND (reference sequence). This CDR3 region has 14 residues. V gave up 6 bases and J gave up 1 base, with 12 bases separating them. Findings and limits, study-wide: Pre- and post-surgery blood differed in depth, so pre-surgery absences may be undersampling. HCMV serostatus was not known, and viral specificity came from CDR3 similarity only.

This rearrangement joins TRBV19 to TRBJ2-5, with D perhaps matching TRBD2 (6 bases). The source is a girl aged 2-10 years with tuberous sclerosis and intractable seizures. The source material was peripheral blood, sampled at surgery. CDR3 sequence (DNA): TGTGCCAGTAGCAGCGGGCAGGCCCAAGAGACCCAGTACTTC. Its protein is CASSSGQAQETQYF.